This entry lists 29 T cell receptor beta chains sequenced from one sample in a study of blood T cell repertoires in COVID-19. Produced via immunoSEQ multiplex PCR; TCRdb's table is partial and in-frame only. The sample includes 130,000 to 150,000 clones, almost 90% of them seen just once. The material sequenced was peripheral blood. These receptors originate from a human donor in a cohort sampled during active COVID-19.

The rearrangement joins TRBV28 to TRBJ2-2, with 7 bases lining up with TRBD2. The V and J ends lost 6 bases and 7 bases, in that order; junction bases with no gene match: 5. Germline loops: CDR1 MDHEN, CDR2 SYDVKM. CDR3 length: 13 residues. The CDR3 coding sequence is TGTGCCAGCAGCGTACTAGCGAACGGGGAGCTGTTTTTT. This encodes CASSVLANGELFF.

The chain is built from TRBV10-1 and TRBJ2-1; D might be TRBD1 (5 bases). V shed 0 bases and J shed 2 bases, with 11 bases lying between them. Germline CDR1 WNHNN, CDR2 SYGVQD (reference sequence). The CDR3 is 16 residues long. CDR3 nucleotide sequence: TGCGCCAGCAGTGAGTCGCGCAGGGCCCCCTACAATGAGCAGTTCTTC. It encodes CASSESRRAPYNEQFF.

The genes are TRBV10-3 and TRBJ1-5; no firm D call. From germline, CDR1 is ENHRY and CDR2 SYGVKD. V lost 3 bases, J lost 4 bases, and 13 bases lay in between. The CDR3 contains 15 residues. This CDR3 is CAISENSNRNQPQHF. CDR3 nucleotide sequence: TGTGCCATCAGTGAAAACAGTAATAGAAATCAGCCCCAGCATTTT.

The rearrangement joins TRBV7-2 to TRBJ2-7, with D perhaps matching TRBD2 (5 bases). V shed 1 base and J shed 0 bases, with 10 bases lying between them. Germline CDR1 SGHTA, CDR2 FQGNSA. The CDR3 has 15 residues. Here the CDR3 DNA reads TGTGCCAGCAGCTTAGATGGTAGCGTCTCCTACGAGCAGTACTTC. Its translation is CASSLDGSVSYEQYF. Filled out from reference TRBV7-2 and TRBJ2-7, the complete variable domain reads GAGVSQSPSNKVTEKGKDVELRCDPISGHTALYWYRQSLGQGLEFLIYFQGNSAPDKSGLPSDRFSAERTGGSVSTLTIQRTQQEDSAVYLCASSLDGSVSYEQYFGPGTRLTVT.

The V gene is TRBV6-2 or TRBV6-3, the J gene TRBJ1-6; 7 nucleotides agree with TRBD1. Germline CDR1 MNHEY, CDR2 SVGEGT. CDR3 length equals 15 residues. Trimming took 5 bases from V and 4 from J; bases not matched to a gene: 5. The CDR3 loop reads CASSEGQTYNSPLHF. The CDR3 DNA reads as TGTGCCAGCAGTGAGGGACAGACGTATAATTCACCCCTCCACTTT.

V usage is TRBV4-3 and J usage is TRBJ2-2; D ambiguous. Germline V gives CDR1 LGHNA, CDR2 YSLEER. CDR3 length equals 15 residues. Trimming removed 1 base at V and 0 bases at J, with 6 bases between. The CDR3 DNA follows: TGCGCCAGCAGCCAAGCTGCAGCGAACACCGGGGAGCTGTTTTTT. This translates into CASSQAAANTGELFF.

The rearrangement links TRBV7-2 to TRBJ2-1; 11 bases are a match to TRBD2. The CDR3 length is 14 residues. After removal of 7 bases from V and 4 bases from J, the junction contained 3 bases not matched to a gene. The germline V gene encodes CDR1 SGHTA and CDR2 FQGNSA. The CDR3 reads CASTRTSGYNEQFF. CDR3 in DNA: TGTGCCAGCACCCGGACTAGCGGGTACAATGAGCAGTTCTTC.

The gene calls are TRBV29-1 and TRBJ1-1; a weak D match, TRBD1 (5 bases). The germline V and J ends were trimmed by 3 bases and 4 bases, with 9 bases remaining between them. Germline V gene sequence: CDR1 SQVTM, CDR2 ANQGSEA. The CDR3 extends over 12 amino acids. CDR3 sequence (DNA): TGCAGCGTTGACCAGGGAGGCACTGAAGCTTTCTTT. Translating gives CSVDQGGTEAFF.

The gene calls are TRBV27 and TRBJ2-1; TRBD1 might be the D (6 bases). V lost 1 base, J lost 5 bases, and 24 bases lay in between. The CDR3 is 19 residues long. CDR1 is MNHEY and CDR2 is SMNVEV in the germline V gene (reference sequence). CDR3 bases: TGTGCCAGCAGTTTATGGGGGCCCAGGGGTCCAAGACAAAACAATGAGCAGTTCTTC. Translated, it gives CASSLWGPRGPRQNNEQFF.

This clone was recorded once. The chain carries TRBV11-2 and TRBJ2-3, with no clear D. Germline V lookup: CDR1 SGHAT, CDR2 FQNNGV. The CDR3 totals 14 residues. V shed 5 bases and J shed 3 bases, with 12 bases lying between them. CDR3 sequence reads: CASSHNAGTDTQYF. The CDR3 nucleotides read TGTGCCAGCAGCCATAATGCAGGAACAGATACGCAGTATTTT.

The chain's CDR3 is CASTFDRATNNSPLHF. CDR3 nucleotides: TGTGCCAGCACCTTTGACAGGGCCACCAATAATTCACCCCTCCACTTT. The chain uses TRBV2 and TRBJ1-6; 7 nucleotides align to TRBD1. V lost 7 bases, J lost 5 bases, and 11 bases stayed unmatched. From germline, CDR1 is SNHLY and CDR2 FYNNEI. This CDR3 is built from 16 residues. The entire variable domain, with the rest obtained from reference TRBV2 and TRBJ1-6, is as follows: EPEVTQTPSHQVTQMGQEVILRCVPISNHLYFYWYRQILGQKVEFLVSFYNNEISEKSEIFDDQFSVERPDGSNFTLKIRSTKLEDSAMYFCASTFDRATNNSPLHFGNGTRLTVT.

The CDR3 sequence is CASSPPEQGATTGELFF. DNA for the CDR3: TGTGCCAGCTCACCACCGGAACAGGGGGCAACCACCGGGGAGCTGTTTTTT. The chain couples TRBV18 to TRBJ2-2; 9 nucleotides line up with TRBD1. Losses at the gene ends were 0 bases for V and 4 bases for J; bases not matched to a gene: 6. In germline, CDR1 is KGHSH, CDR2 LQKENI. The CDR3 contains 17 residues.

The sample holds one count of this clone. This rearrangement joins TRBV24-1 to TRBJ2-3, with D possibly being TRBD1 (6 bases). V dropped 5 bases and J dropped 0 bases, with 14 bases sitting between them. CDR3 length equals 16 residues. Germline lookup yields CDR1 KGHDR and CDR2 SFDVKD. CDR3 in amino acids: CATSAPGQASTDTQYF. DNA of the CDR3: TGTGCCACCAGTGCCCCGGGACAAGCTAGCACAGATACGCAGTATTTT.

V and J are TRBV19 and TRBJ1-1; D ambiguous. V was clipped by 7 bases and J by 7 bases, with 10 bases between them. Germline CDR1 and CDR2: LNHDA and SQIVND (reference sequence). CDR3 size: 11 residues. In nucleotides, the CDR3 is TGTGCCAGTAACTCTGAGCATGAAGCTTTCTTT. Translating it yields CASNSEHEAFF.

V usage is TRBV7-2 and J usage is TRBJ2-7; the D gene is possibly TRBD2 (5 bases). Germline values: CDR1 SGHTA, CDR2 FQGNSA. The V end was cut by 7 bases, the J end by 5 bases, with 15 bases between. This CDR3 comprises 13 residues. The CDR3 loop reads CASNWNGRDEQYF. As DNA, the CDR3 is TGTGCCAGCAACTGGAACGGGCGGGACGAGCAGTACTTC.

The V call is TRBV4-1, the J call TRBJ2-3; 7 nucleotides match TRBD2. This CDR3 has 16 residues. Unmatched junction bases numbered 7, after V lost 1 base and J lost 3 bases. Germline V lookup: CDR1 MGHRA, CDR2 YSYEKL. Here the CDR3 reads CASSQVGLLATDTQYF. CDR3 coding DNA: TGCGCCAGCAGCCAAGTGGGCTTACTAGCGACAGATACGCAGTATTTT.

V gene TRBV5-1 combines with J gene TRBJ1-1, with 8 bases aligning to TRBD1. CDR3 length: 16 amino acids. The germline gives CDR1 SGHRS, CDR2 YFSETQ. Germline trimming cut 5 bases from V and 0 bases from J; bases unmatched to any gene: 9. The CDR3 DNA is TGCGCCAGCAGGGGGGACTCGGGACAGGTGAACACTGAAGCTTTCTTT. It translates to CASRGDSGQVNTEAFF.

V usage is TRBV19 and J usage is TRBJ1-5; D is unclear. Germline CDR1 is LNHDA and CDR2 is SQIVND (reference sequence). With 5 bases removed from V and 0 bases from J, the gap between germline ends came to 14 bases. This CDR3 has 16 residues. The CDR3 spells CASSPLYANSNQPQHF. The CDR3 coding sequence is TGTGCCAGTAGTCCCCTATACGCCAATAGCAATCAGCCCCAGCATTTT.

The chain couples TRBV27 to TRBJ2-7, with a possible D match to TRBD1 (5 bases). The germline V gene encodes CDR1 MNHEY and CDR2 SMNVEV (reference sequence). Deletions cut 2 bases from V and 6 bases from J, with 17 bases between. This CDR3 is 15 amino acids long. CDR3 coding DNA: TGTGCCAGCAGTTTAGGGGTACAGGCTTTGAGCGAGCAGTACTTC. Its protein is CASSLGVQALSEQYF.

The chain links TRBV5-1 to TRBJ1-2; 9 nucleotides match TRBD1. V trimming: 3 bases; J trimming: 6 bases; junction bases outside the gene matches: 6. Per the germline V gene, CDR1 is SGHRS and CDR2 is YFSETQ. The CDR3 contains 14 residues. DNA of the CDR3: TGCGCCAGCAGCTACTACAGGGGGCGCGATGGCTACACCTTC. Its translation is CASSYYRGRDGYTF. The variable domain in full, completed from reference TRBV5-1 and TRBJ1-2, reads KAGVTQTPRYLIKTRGQQVTLSCSPISGHRSVSWYQQTPGQGLQFLFEYFSETQRNKGNFPGRFSGRQFSNSRSEMNVSTLELGDSALYLCASSYYRGRDGYTFGSGTRLTVV.

This clone has just a few counts. The chain employs TRBV30 and TRBJ1-5, with TRBD1 identical over 7 bases. The germline V gene encodes CDR1 GTSNPN and CDR2 SVGIG (reference sequence). This CDR3 contains 12 residues. V lost 8 bases, J lost 8 bases, and 9 bases stayed unmatched. The CDR3, as DNA: TGTGCCGTTGACAGGGAAAGGAAGCCCCAGCATTTT. Translating gives CAVDRERKPQHF.

The chain uses TRBV27 and TRBJ2-2; TRBD1 aligns across 8 bases. The CDR3 sequence is 16 residues long. With 3 bases clipped from V and 7 bases from J, the junction kept 10 bases outside the gene matches. The germline V gene has CDR1 MNHEY and CDR2 SMNVEV (reference sequence). The CDR3 is CASSFGTGINGGELFF. The CDR3 coding sequence is TGTGCCAGCAGTTTCGGGACAGGAATTAACGGCGGGGAGCTGTTTTTT.

The chain recombines TRBV11-1 with TRBJ2-1; maybe TRBD1 (5 bases). The germline V gene has CDR1 SGHAT and CDR2 FQDESV (reference sequence). The V end was cut by 3 bases, the J end by 0 bases, with 12 bases between. The CDR3 covers 16 residues. CDR3: CASSFGLQGSYNEQFF. CDR3 nucleotide sequence: TGTGCCAGCAGCTTCGGGTTGCAGGGCTCCTACAATGAGCAGTTCTTC.

This chain uses TRBV28 with TRBJ2-5; 8 bases match TRBD1. Unmatched junction bases numbered 5, after V lost 3 bases and J lost 5 bases. There are 14 residues in the CDR3. CDR1 and CDR2 from the germline V gene are MDHEN and SYDVKM. CDR3 amino acids: CASSFDRGRETQYF. DNA for the CDR3: TGTGCCAGCAGTTTTGACAGGGGAAGGGAGACCCAGTACTTC.

This chain connects TRBV28 to TRBJ1-1, with D possibly being TRBD1 (6 bases). V lost 10 bases and J lost 7, with 19 bases in between. The CDR3 totals 13 residues. The germline gives CDR1 MDHEN, CDR2 SYDVKM. The CDR3 protein is CATRGQRILEAFF. For the CDR3, the DNA is TGTGCCACCAGAGGACAGAGAATCCTTGAAGCTTTCTTT.

This clone was found a few times. J is TRBJ2-3 and V is TRBV25-1; 9 bases line up with TRBD1. The CDR3 is 17 amino acids. Trimming at V came to 3 bases and at J to 2 bases, leaving 9 bases not matched to a gene. In germline, CDR1 is MGHDK, CDR2 SYGVNS. CDR3 amino acids: CASSDLGQGEVTDTQYF. For the CDR3, the DNA is TGTGCCAGCAGTGATTTGGGACAGGGAGAAGTCACAGATACGCAGTATTTT. The full variable domain, in which reference TRBV25-1 and TRBJ2-3 provide the parts outside the CDR3, is EADIYQTPRYLVIGTGKKITLECSQTMGHDKMYWYQQDPGMELHLIHYSYGVNSTEKGDLSSESTVSRIRTEHFPLTLESARPSHTSQYLCASSDLGQGEVTDTQYFGPGTRLTVL.

This chain joins TRBV6-5 and TRBJ2-1, with D perhaps matching TRBD1 (6 bases). The CDR3 consists of 14 residues. The V gene's germline CDR1 is MNHEY and CDR2 SVGAGI. The V end was cut by 7 bases, the J end by 3 bases, with 13 bases between. CDR3 residues: CASIVQGSYNEQFF. CDR3 bases: TGTGCCAGCATAGTACAGGGTAGCTACAATGAGCAGTTCTTC.

The table lists this clone with a count of one. V gene TRBV2 combines with J gene TRBJ1-4, with unresolved D. The ends were cut back, 2 bases at V and 16 bases at J, with 14 bases in the middle. This CDR3 comprises 12 residues. In germline, CDR1 is SNHLY, CDR2 FYNNEI. The CDR3 bases are TGTGCCAGCAGTGAACAAGACCTAAGGAGGTTTTTT. Protein sequence: CASSEQDLRRFF.

This clone was observed once. CDR3 residues: CASSLVGGQETQYF. The CDR3 DNA reads as TGTGCCAGCAGCTTAGTTGGGGGGCAAGAGACCCAGTACTTC. The V gene is TRBV11-2, the J gene TRBJ2-5; possible D gene TRBD2, 6 bases. Germline assignment: CDR1 SGHAT and CDR2 FQNNGV. V shed 1 base and J shed 2 bases, with 8 bases lying between them. This CDR3 comprises 14 residues.